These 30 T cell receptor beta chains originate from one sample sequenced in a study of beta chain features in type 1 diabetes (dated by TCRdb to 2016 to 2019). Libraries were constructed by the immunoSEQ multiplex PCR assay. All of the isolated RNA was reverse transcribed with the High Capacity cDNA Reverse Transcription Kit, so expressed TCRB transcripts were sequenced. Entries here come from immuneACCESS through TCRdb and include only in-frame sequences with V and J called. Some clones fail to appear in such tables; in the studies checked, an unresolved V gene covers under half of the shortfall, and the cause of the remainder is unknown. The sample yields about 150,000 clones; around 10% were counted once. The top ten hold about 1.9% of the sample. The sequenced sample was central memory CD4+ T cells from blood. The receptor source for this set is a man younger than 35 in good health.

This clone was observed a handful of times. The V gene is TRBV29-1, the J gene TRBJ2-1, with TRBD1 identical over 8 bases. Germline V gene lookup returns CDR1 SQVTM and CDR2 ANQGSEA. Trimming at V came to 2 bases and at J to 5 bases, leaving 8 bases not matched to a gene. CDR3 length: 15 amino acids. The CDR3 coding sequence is TGCAGCGTTGAACGACAGGGGACTTACAACAATGAGCAGTTCTTC. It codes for CSVERQGTYNNEQFF.

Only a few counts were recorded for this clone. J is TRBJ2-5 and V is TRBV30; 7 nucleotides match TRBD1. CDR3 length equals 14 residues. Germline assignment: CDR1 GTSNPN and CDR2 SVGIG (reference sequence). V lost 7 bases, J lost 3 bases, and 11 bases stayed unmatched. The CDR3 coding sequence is TGTGCCTCGCCATCTCCGGGACAGAAAGAGACCCAGTACTTC. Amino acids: CASPSPGQKETQYF.

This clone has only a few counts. CDR3 protein: CAWSVYRVGSDEQFF. The CDR3, as DNA: TGTGCCTGGAGTGTCTATAGGGTCGGTTCTGATGAGCAGTTCTTC. The chain joins TRBV30 to TRBJ2-1, with D unclear. The CDR3 extends over 15 amino acids. V was trimmed by 0 bases and J by 8 bases, leaving 17 bases between them. Germline loops: CDR1 GTSNPN, CDR2 SVGIG (reference sequence).

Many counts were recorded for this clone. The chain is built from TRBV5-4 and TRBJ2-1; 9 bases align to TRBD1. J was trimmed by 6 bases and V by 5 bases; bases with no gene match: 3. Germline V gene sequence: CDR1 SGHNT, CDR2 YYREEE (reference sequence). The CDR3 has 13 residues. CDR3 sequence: CASSRGQGNEQFF. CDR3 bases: TGTGCCAGCAGTAGGGGACAGGGCAATGAGCAGTTCTTC.

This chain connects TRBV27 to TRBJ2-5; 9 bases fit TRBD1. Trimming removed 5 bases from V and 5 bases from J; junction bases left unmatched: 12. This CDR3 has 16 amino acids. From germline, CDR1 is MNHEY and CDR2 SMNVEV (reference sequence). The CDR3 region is CASSTRPGTGTETQYF. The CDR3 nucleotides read TGTGCCAGCAGTACCCGTCCGGGGACAGGGACGGAGACCCAGTACTTC.

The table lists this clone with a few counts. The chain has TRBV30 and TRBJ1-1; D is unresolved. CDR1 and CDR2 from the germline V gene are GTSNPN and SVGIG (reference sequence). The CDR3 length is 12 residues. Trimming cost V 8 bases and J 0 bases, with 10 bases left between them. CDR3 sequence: CAARTVNTEAFF. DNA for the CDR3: TGTGCCGCCCGCACAGTGAACACTGAAGCTTTCTTT.

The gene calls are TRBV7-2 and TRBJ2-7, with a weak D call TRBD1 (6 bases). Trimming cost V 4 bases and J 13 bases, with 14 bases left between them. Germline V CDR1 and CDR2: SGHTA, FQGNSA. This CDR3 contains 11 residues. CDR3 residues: CASSSRTDLYF. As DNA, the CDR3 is TGTGCCAGCAGCTCCAGGACAGATTTATACTTC.

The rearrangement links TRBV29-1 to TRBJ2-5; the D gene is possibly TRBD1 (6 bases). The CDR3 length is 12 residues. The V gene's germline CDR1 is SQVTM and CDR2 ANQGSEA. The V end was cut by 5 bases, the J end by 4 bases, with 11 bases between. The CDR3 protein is CSVQSGAETQYF. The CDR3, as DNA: TGCAGCGTTCAATCAGGGGCAGAGACCCAGTACTTC. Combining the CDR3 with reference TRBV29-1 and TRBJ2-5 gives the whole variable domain SAVISQKPSRDICQRGTSLTIQCQVDSQVTMMFWYRQQPGQSLTLIATANQGSEATYESGFVIDKFPISRPNLTFSTLTVSNMSPEDSSIYLCSVQSGAETQYFGPGTRLLVL.

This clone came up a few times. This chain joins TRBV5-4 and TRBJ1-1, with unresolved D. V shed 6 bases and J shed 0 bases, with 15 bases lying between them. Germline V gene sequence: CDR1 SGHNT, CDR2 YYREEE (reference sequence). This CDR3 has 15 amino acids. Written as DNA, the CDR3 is TGTGCCAGCACCGTACGGGGAGGATTGAACACTGAAGCTTTCTTT. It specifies CASTVRGGLNTEAFF.

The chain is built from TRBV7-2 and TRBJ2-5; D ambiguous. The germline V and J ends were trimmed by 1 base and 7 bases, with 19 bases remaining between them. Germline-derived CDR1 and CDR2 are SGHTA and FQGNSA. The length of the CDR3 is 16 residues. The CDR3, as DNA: TGTGCCAGCAGCTTAGTGAGGTCGTTCCGGTCGGCGACCCAGTACTTC. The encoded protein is CASSLVRSFRSATQYF.

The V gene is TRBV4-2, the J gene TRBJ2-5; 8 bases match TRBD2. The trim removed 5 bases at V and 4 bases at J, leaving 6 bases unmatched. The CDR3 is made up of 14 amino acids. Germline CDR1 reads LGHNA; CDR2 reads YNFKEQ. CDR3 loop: CASSTSGGAETQYF. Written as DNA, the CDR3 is TGTGCCAGCAGCACAAGCGGGGGAGCAGAGACCCAGTACTTC.

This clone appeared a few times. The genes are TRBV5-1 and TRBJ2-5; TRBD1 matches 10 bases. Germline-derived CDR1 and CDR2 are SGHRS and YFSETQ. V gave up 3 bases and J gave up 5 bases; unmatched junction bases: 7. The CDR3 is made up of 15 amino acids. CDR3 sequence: CASSWDRGGSETQYF. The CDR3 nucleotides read TGCGCCAGCAGCTGGGACAGGGGAGGTTCGGAGACCCAGTACTTC.

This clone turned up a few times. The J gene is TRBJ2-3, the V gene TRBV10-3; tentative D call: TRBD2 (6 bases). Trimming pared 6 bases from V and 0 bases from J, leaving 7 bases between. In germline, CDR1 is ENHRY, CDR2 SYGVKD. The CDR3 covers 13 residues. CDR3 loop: CAIRGTSTDTQYF. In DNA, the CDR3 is TGTGCCATCAGGGGGACTAGCACAGATACGCAGTATTTT.

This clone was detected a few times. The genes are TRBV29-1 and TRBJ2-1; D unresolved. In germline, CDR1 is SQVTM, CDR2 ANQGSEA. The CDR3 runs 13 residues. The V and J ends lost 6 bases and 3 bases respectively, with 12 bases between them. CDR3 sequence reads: CSVPPTNYNEQFF. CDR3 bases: TGCAGCGTGCCCCCCACAAACTACAATGAGCAGTTCTTC.

CDR3 amino acids: CASTLRAGGARHEQYF. CDR3 DNA sequence: TGTGCCAGCACCCTTCGGGCCGGCGGGGCTCGCCACGAGCAGTACTTC. This sequence joins TRBV27 and TRBJ2-7; D may be TRBD2 (6 bases). Trimming took off 7 bases at V and 5 bases at J, with 24 bases between the two ends. CDR1 is MNHEY and CDR2 is SMNVEV in the germline V gene (reference sequence). The CDR3 contains 16 residues.

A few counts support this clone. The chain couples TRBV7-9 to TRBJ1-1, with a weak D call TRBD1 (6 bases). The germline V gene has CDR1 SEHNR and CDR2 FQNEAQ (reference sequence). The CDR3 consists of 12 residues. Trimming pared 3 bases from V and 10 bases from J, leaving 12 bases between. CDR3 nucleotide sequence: TGTGCCAGCAGCTTTGGCTCAGGGGTAGCTTTCTTT. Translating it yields CASSFGSGVAFF.

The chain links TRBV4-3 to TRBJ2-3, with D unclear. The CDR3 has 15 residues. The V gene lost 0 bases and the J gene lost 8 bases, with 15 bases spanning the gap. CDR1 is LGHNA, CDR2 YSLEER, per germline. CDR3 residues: CASSQERWGRATQYF. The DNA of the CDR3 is TGCGCCAGCAGCCAAGAGAGATGGGGTAGGGCTACGCAGTATTTT.

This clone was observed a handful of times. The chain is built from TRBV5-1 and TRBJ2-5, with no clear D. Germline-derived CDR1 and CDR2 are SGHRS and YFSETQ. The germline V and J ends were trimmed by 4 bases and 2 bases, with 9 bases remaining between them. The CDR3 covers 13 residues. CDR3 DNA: TGCGCCAGCAGCGCCAGTCCTCAAGAGACCCAGTACTTC. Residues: CASSASPQETQYF.

The CDR3 DNA sequence: TGTGCCAGCAGTTACAGGGACGGTAGGTACGAGCAGTACTTC. Amino acids: CASSYRDGRYEQYF. The chain links TRBV6-6 to TRBJ2-7; D may be TRBD1 or TRBD2 (5 bases each). The V gene's germline CDR1 is MNHNY and CDR2 SVGAGI (reference sequence). This CDR3 region has 14 residues. V dropped 2 bases and J dropped 4 bases, with 12 bases sitting between them.

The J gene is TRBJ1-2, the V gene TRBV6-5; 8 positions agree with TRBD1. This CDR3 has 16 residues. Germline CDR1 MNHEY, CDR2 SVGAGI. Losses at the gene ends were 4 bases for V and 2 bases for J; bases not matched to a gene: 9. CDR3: CASSWDRTTLNYGYTF. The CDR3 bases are TGTGCCAGCAGTTGGGACAGGACTACCCTGAACTATGGCTACACCTTC.

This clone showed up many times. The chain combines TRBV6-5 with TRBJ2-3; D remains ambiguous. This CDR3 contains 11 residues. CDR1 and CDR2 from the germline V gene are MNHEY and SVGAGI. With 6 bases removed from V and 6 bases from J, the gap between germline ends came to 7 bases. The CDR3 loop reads CASSLRDTQYF. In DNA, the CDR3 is TGTGCCAGCAGCCTCCGGGATACGCAGTATTTT.

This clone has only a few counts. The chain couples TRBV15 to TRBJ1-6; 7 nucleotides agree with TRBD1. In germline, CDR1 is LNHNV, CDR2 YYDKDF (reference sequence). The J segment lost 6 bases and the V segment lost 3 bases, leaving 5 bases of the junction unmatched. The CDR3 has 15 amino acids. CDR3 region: CATSREQGINSPLHF. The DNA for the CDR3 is TGTGCCACCAGCAGGGAACAGGGGATTAATTCACCCCTCCACTTT.

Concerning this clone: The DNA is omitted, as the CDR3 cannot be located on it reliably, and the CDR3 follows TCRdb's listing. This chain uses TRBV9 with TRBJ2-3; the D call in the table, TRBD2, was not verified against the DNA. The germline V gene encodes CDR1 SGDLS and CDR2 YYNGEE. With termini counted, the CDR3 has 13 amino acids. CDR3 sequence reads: CASTSGSRDTQYF.

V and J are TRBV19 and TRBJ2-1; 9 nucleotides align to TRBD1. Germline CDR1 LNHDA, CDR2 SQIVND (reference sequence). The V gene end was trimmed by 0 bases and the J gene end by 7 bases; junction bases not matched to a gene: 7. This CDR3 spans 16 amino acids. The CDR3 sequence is CASSIDRGQGRNEQFF. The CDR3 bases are TGTGCCAGTAGTATAGATCGGGGACAGGGCCGGAATGAGCAGTTCTTC.

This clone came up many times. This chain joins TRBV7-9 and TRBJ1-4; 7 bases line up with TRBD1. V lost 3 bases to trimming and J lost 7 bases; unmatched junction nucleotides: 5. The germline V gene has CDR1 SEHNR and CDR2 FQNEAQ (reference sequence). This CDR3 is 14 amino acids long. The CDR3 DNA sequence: TGTGCCAGCAGCTTCACAGGGGTCGTTGAAAAACTGTTTTTT. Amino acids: CASSFTGVVEKLFF.

CDR3 DNA: TGTGCCAGCAGCCGACATGAAGCGGGGCTCTCTGGAAACACCATATATTTT. The encoded protein is CASSRHEAGLSGNTIYF. The V gene is TRBV9, the J gene TRBJ1-3; D possibly corresponds to TRBD1 (5 bases). The germline gives CDR1 SGDLS, CDR2 YYNGEE. V gave up 4 bases and J gave up 0 bases, with 17 bases separating them. The length of the CDR3 is 17 residues.

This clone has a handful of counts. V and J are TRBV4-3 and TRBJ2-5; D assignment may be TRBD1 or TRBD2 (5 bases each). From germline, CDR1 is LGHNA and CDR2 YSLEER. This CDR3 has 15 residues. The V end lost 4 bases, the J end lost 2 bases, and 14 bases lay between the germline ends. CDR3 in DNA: TGCGCCAGCAGCCTCCGTCCGGGACCACAAGAGACCCAGTACTTC. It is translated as CASSLRPGPQETQYF.

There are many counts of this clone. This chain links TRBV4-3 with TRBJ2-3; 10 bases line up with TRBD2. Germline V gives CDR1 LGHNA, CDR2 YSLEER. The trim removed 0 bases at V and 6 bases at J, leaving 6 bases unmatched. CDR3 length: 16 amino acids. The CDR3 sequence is CASSQEASGRGDTQYF. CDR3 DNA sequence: TGCGCCAGCAGCCAAGAGGCTAGCGGGAGAGGGGATACGCAGTATTTT.

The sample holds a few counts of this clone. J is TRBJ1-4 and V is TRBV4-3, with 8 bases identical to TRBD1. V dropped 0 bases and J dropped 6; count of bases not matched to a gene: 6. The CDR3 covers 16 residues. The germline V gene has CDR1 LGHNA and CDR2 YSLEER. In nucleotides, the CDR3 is TGCGCCAGCAGCCAAGATCATGACAGGGGAGATGAAAAACTGTTTTTT. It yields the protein CASSQDHDRGDEKLFF.

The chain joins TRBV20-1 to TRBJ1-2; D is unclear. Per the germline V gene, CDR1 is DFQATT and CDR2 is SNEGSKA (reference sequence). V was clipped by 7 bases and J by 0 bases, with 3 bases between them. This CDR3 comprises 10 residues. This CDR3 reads CSESNYGYTF. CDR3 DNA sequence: TGCAGTGAGTCTAACTATGGCTACACCTTC.